The clone carrying this T cell receptor beta chain was detected a few times. Generated by immunoSEQ multiplex PCR, the TCRdb table keeps only in-frame clones and is missing some. The sample shows about 480,000 clones, 75% to 80% of them seen only once. The germline gives CDR1 WSHSY, CDR2 SAAADI. V lost 4 bases and J lost 3; bases outside the gene matches: 10. The CDR3 length is 17 residues. The data belong to a study of shared clonotypes between healthy human individuals. The TCR sequence derives from a woman in her 40s in good health. Some clones in this sample may be carry-over from other donors' samples. This chain joins TRBV10-2 and TRBJ2-2; TRBD2 matches at 8 bases. Sequencing was performed on PBMCs. In DNA form, the CDR3 reads TGCGCCAGCAGTGGGGCAAGCGGGAGATCGTACACCGGGGAGCTGTTTTTT. Its protein product is CASSGASGRSYTGELFF.